These 3 T cell receptor beta chains originate from one sample sequenced in a study of blood T cell repertoires in COVID-19. TCRdb keeps only in-frame clones here, not all; method: immunoSEQ multiplex PCR. There are 160,000 or so clones in the sample; 82% occur only once, and about 8.4% lies in the top ten. The specimen was peripheral blood. The source is a woman aged 70-85 years with acute or convalescent COVID-19.

This chain links TRBV28 with TRBJ2-3, with 8 nucleotides matching TRBD1. The CDR3 runs to 15 residues. V was pared by 10 bases and J by 1 base, with 10 bases of the junction left unmatched. CDR1 and CDR2 (germline): MDHEN, SYDVKM. CDR3: CAICQSGQGTDTQYF. The DNA of the CDR3 is TGTGCCATTTGCCAGTCGGGACAGGGCACAGATACGCAGTATTTT.

This rearrangement joins TRBV28 to TRBJ2-2, with 7 nucleotides matching TRBD2. The CDR3 sequence is 17 residues long. V trimming: 2 bases; J trimming: 3 bases; junction bases outside the gene matches: 9. CDR1 is MDHEN, CDR2 SYDVKM, per germline. In nucleotides, the CDR3 is TGTGCCAGCAGTTTAGATGGGGCAGGGAGGGACACCGGGGAGCTGTTTTTT. Encoded protein: CASSLDGAGRDTGELFF.

The chain uses TRBV19 and TRBJ1-5, with D possibly matching TRBD1 (6 bases). The CDR3 has 17 amino acids. V was shortened by 3 bases and J by 0 bases, with 15 bases between the two germline ends. CDR1 is LNHDA and CDR2 is SQIVND in the germline V gene (reference sequence). This CDR3 reads CASSIGGRGYSNQPQHF. For the CDR3, the DNA is TGTGCCAGTAGTATCGGGGGGCGCGGGTATAGCAATCAGCCCCAGCATTTT.